This T cell receptor beta chain originates from a study of CD8 T cells in Susac syndrome. With random hexamers, reverse transcription was performed on roughly 0.45 to 1 ug of RNA. TCRdb reprocessed the immunoSEQ multiplex PCR reads via MiXCR and lists one record per CDR3 protein. In the table there are about 57,000 distinct CDR3 sequences, 93% of which are singletons. The V gene's germline CDR1 is MNHNS and CDR2 SASEGT. This CDR3 contains 10 residues. The V end was cut by 4 bases, the J end by 14 bases, with 8 bases between. The J gene is TRBJ2-2, the V gene TRBV6-1; no reliable D call. This clonotype was sampled from a human donor with multiple sclerosis. The sequenced sample consisted of CD8+ T cells from PBMCs. DNA for the CDR3: TGTGCCAGCAGTGCACCGGACCTGTTTTTT. Translated: CASSAPDLFF.